This T cell receptor beta chain was profiled in a study of cytomegalovirus exposure and HLA in healthy donors. PCR employed 60 Vbeta and 13 Jbeta primers. The data were produced by immunoSEQ multiplex PCR, yet TCRdb's version contains in-frame clones alone and is incomplete. The sample gives approximately 150,000 clones, roughly 76% of which show up once; roughly an eighth is in the top ten. Germline CDR1 is SGHRS and CDR2 is YFSETQ. This CDR3 has 16 residues. The ends lost 4 bases at V and 2 bases at J; junction bases unmatched: 7. The TCR comes from a woman in her forties or fifties in good health and CMV-seronegative. The sequencing input was PBMCs. The rearrangement links TRBV5-1 to TRBJ2-4; 9 nucleotides agree with TRBD1. CDR3: CASSEGQGGPKNIQYF. In DNA, the CDR3 is TGCGCCAGCAGCGAGGGACAGGGCGGGCCCAAAAACATTCAGTACTTC.